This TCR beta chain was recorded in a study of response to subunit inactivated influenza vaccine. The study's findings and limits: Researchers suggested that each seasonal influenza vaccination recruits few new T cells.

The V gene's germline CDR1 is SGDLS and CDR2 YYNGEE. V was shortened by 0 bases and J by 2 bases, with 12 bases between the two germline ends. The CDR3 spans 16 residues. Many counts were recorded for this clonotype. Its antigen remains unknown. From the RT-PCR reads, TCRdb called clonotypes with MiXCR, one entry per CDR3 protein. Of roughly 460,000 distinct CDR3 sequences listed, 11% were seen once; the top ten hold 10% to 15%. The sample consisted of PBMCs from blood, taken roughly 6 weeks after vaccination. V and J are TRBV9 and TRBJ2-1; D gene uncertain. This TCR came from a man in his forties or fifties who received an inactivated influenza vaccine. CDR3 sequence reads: CASSVGTDPTYNEQFF. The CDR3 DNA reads TGTGCCAGCAGCGTAGGCACAGACCCTACCTACAATGAGCAGTTCTTC.